Sequencing of this TCR beta chain was carried out in a study of CD8+ T cells in alopecia areata. Study results and caveats: Unlike in mice, where it was clearer, TCR sharing across patients was less clear, possibly HLA-related.

A word on this clone: The target antigen is unknown.

Reverse transcribed after extraction, RNA yielded cDNA as the sequencing template. TCRdb's copy holds only in-frame clones and misses some; the assay was immunoSEQ multiplex PCR. Of about 150,000 clones listed, 45% to 60% are singletons. The CDR3 consists of 20 residues. V shed 3 bases, J shed 5 bases, and the junction held 18 bases outside the gene matches. Looked up from germline, CDR1 is SNHLY and CDR2 is FYNNEI. The chain is built from TRBV2 and TRBJ2-5; 13 nucleotides line up with TRBD2. The sequence was collected from a human donor with alopecia areata. The input for sequencing was CD8+ T cells sorted from blood, taken at week 0. CDR3 bases: TGTGCCAGCAGTGACCCAGGAGGACTAGCGGGGGCCGACCCACGGGAGACCCAGTACTTC. Translating it yields CASSDPGGLAGADPRETQYF. Variable domain in full (rest from reference TRBV2 and TRBJ2-5): EPEVTQTPSHQVTQMGQEVILRCVPISNHLYFYWYRQILGQKVEFLVSFYNNEISEKSEIFDDQFSVERPDGSNFTLKIRSTKLEDSAMYFCASSDPGGLAGADPRETQYFGPGTRLLVL.